Below, one T cell receptor (beta chain) is given with its context. Its antigen is unidentified. These data originate in a study of T cells after yellow fever vaccination. Overall study findings and caveats: Some clonotypes, a small share, were shared between CD4 and CD8 compartments. Reappearance after the booster was seen for most primary-vaccination clones, at 95% to 97% CD4 and less than 90% CD8. Abundant clonotypes (contaminants from the bulk population) could be present in FACS-sorted repertoires.

CDR3 size: 15 residues. Germline CDR1 is MNHEY and CDR2 is SMNVEV (reference sequence). Trimming cost V 4 bases and J 0 bases, with 9 bases left between them. Template switching by 5'RACE produced TCR cDNA, adding a universal primer site and UMIs. In TCRdb, the 5' RACE reads were re-called with MiXCR into one record per CDR3 protein. The sample has some 250,000 distinct CDR3 sequences, approximately 3.6% seen once. This sequence joins TRBV27 and TRBJ2-2; unclear D gene. The receptor's source is a man aged 18-30 years who received the YFV17D yellow fever vaccine. The sequences come from PBMCs, collected 15 days after the yellow fever booster vaccination. DNA for the CDR3: TGTGCCAGCAGTTACTCTAAGGCGAACACCGGGGAGCTGTTTTTT. Translated, it gives CASSYSKANTGELFF.